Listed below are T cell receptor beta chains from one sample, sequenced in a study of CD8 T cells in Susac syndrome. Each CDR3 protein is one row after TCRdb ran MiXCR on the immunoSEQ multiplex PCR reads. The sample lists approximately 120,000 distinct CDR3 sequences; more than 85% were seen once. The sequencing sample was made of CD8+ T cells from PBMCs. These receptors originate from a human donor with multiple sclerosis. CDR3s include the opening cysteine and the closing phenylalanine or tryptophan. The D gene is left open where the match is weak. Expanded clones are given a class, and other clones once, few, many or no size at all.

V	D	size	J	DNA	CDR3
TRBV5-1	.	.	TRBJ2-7	TGCGCCAGCAGCCCCGGGATAGCGAACGAGCAGTACTTC	CASSPGIANEQYF
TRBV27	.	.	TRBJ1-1	TGTGCCAGCAGTTTAACGGGGGGCTGGTACACTGAAGCTTTCTTT	CASSLTGGWYTEAFF
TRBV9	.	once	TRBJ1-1	TGTGCCAGCAGCGTATCTTCGGGGGCCGAGGCTTTCTTT	CASSVSSGAEAFF
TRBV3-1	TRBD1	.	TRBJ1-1	TGTGCCAGCAGCCCCGTAAAGTGGACAGGTTCGGGGTACACTGAAGCTTTCTTT	CASSPVKWTGSGYTEAFF
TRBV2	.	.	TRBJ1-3	TGTGCCAGCATCTATCCCGGGGGAAGCTCTGGAAACACCATATATTTT	CASIYPGGSSGNTIYF
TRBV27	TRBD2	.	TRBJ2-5	TGTGCCAGCAGTCCCGGGACTAGCGGAAAAGAGACCCAGTACTTC	CASSPGTSGKETQYF
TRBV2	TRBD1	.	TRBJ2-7	TGTGCCAGCAGTGTAGTCAGGGGGTCCTACGAGCAGTACTTC	CASSVVRGSYEQYF
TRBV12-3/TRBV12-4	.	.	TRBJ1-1	TGTGCCAGCAATTGGGACGGCGCTTTCTTT	CASNWDGAFF
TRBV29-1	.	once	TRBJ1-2	TGCAGCGTCCCGGACGGGGGTCGAGGCTACACCTTC	CSVPDGGRGYTF
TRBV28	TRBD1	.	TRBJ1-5	TGTGCCAGCAGTTTGGCGGGAGACTGGGACAGAAATCAGCCCCAGCATTTT	CASSLAGDWDRNQPQHF
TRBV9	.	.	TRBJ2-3	TGTGCCAGCAGCCCTCGACTAGGGATCACAGATACGCAGTATTTT	CASSPRLGITDTQYF
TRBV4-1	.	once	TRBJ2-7	TGCGCCAGCAGCCAAGAGCCAGGGGAGCCCTACGAGCAGTACTTC	CASSQEPGEPYEQYF
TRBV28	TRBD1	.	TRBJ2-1	TGTGCCAGCACCGGACAGGGGGTTTTCAATGAGCAGTTCTTC	CASTGQGVFNEQFF
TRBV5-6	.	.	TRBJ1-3	TGTGCCAGCAGCTTGGGATCCGGGTACGGAAACACCATATATTTT	CASSLGSGYGNTIYF
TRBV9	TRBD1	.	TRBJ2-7	TGTGCCAGCAGGCCCGGGACAGGGGGTAGGGAGCAGTACTTC	CASRPGTGGREQYF
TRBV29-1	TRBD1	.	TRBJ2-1	TGCAGCGTTGCAGGACAGGGGCCGGGGGATGAGCAGTTCTTC	CSVAGQGPGDEQFF
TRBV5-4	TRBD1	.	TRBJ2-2	TGTGCCAGCAGCAATGACAGGGTAAACACCGGGGAGCTGTTTTTT	CASSNDRVNTGELFF
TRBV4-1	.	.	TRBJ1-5	TGCGCCAGCAGCCAAGACCCCGGACAGTTTAATCAGCCCCAGCATTTT	CASSQDPGQFNQPQHF
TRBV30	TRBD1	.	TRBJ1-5	TGTGCCTGGAGTTCCGGGACAGGGGATCAGCCCCAGCATTTT	CAWSSGTGDQPQHF
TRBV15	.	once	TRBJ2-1	TGTGCCACCAGCAGAGTGCGACGGACGGTATACAATGAGCAGTTCTTC	CATSRVRRTVYNEQFF
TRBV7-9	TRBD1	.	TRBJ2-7	TGTGCCAGCAGCTACAGGGGTCTCTACGAGCAGTACTTC	CASSYRGLYEQYF
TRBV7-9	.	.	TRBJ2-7	TGTGCCAGCAGCTTAGGTGGGACGTCAACCTACGAGCAGTACTTC	CASSLGGTSTYEQYF